This paragraph reports one TCR beta chain. This clone was observed a few times. Its specific antigen is unknown. No qualities accompany the bases; no much larger clone lies one base away. Enrolling through a virtual design, the prospective study's participants ranged in age from about 18 to 89 years and lived across roughly 23 United States geographic areas. In the prospective study, participants were assigned to cohorts based on the clinical history participants reported in a screening survey and a study questionnaire. Exposed participants were defined as having been in contact with someone with a PCR-confirmed or clinician-diagnosed COVID-19 case within 2 weeks of study entry. Each participant in the prospective study had whole blood, serum and a nasopharyngeal or oropharyngeal swab collected by mobile phlebotomists. Additional blood draws and questionnaires over an approximately 2-month period could optionally be provided by prospective study participants. Before DNA extraction, blood samples from the prospective study were shipped at room temperature or frozen.

Including cysteine and phenylalanine, the CDR3 has 12 amino acids. Only the CDR3 region is kept as DNA, spanning 36 bases read in frame from base 1. The V and J ends are trimmed by 3 bases and 8 bases, leaving 10 bases between them. CDR1 and CDR2 are drawn from the germline V gene: SGHNT, YENEEA. The immunoSEQ Assay, a bias-controlled multiplex PCR, was used to amplify TCRbeta CDR3 regions from genomic DNA. Under the source paper's analysis protocol: Nucleated cell counts per sample were estimated from amplification of reference gene primers within the assay. Sequence reads were collapsed and filtered to measure the absolute abundance of every unique TCRbeta CDR3 rearrangement. Productive Simpson clonality was computed per sample as the square root of Simpson's diversity index over productive rearrangements. In its TCRdb copy, this immuneACCESS table keeps in-frame sequences only and misses some clones. Where compared with another copy, unresolved V genes explain less than half of these, and the others have no known cause. The DNA gave D and trimming, while V, J and clone size come from that table. The sample contains about 350,000 clones, around nine tenths of them found a single time. The top ten constitute 0.95% to 1.1% of the sample.

This entry belongs to a study of blood T cell repertoires in COVID-19 (TCRdb year 2020). In terms of the full investigation: Collaborator samples came from the United States, Italy and Spain and covered acute and convalescent phases of COVID-19. HLA class I and class II types, where available, came from metadata supplied by the sample provider rather than from assay-based typing. Nearly every sample came with metadata listing a de-identified subject ID, COVID-19 status, age in years and sex. A freely available public database, intended as a resource for researchers studying the immune response to SARS-CoV-2, is where the repertoires were released. The dataset comprised deeply sampled blood TCRbeta repertoires from subjects exposed to, actively infected with, or recovered from COVID-19. Samples were obtained from the ongoing ImmuneRACE study (first 160 participants) and from over 1,000 subjects provided by 6 global collaborators. The material from the prospective study consisted of cDNA or gDNA derived from T cells, B-cell-depleted T cells, or PBMCs.

Broader findings and caveats from the paper: Clinical and demographic metadata were provided uncurated, with the amount varying by source and participant.

This receptor was obtained from a woman in her 30s who had been exposed to COVID-19. What was sequenced was PBMCs or T cells enriched from blood (not recorded which). Rearrangement joined TRBV11-3 to TRBJ1-2; D gene: possibly TRBD1, on 6 matching bases. The CDR3 reads CASSFSGAGYTF. Read as DNA, the sequence is TGTGCCAGCAGCTTTTCAGGGGCCGGCTACACCTTC. With the rest looked up from the reference TRBV11-3 and TRBJ1-2 genes rather than sequenced, the full variable domain is EAGVVQSPRYKIIEKKQPVAFWCNPISGHNTLYWYLQNLGQGPELLIRYENEEAVDDSQLPKDRFSAERLKGVDSTLKIQPAELGDSAVYLCASSFSGAGYTFGSGTRLTVV.